This T cell receptor beta chain derives from a study of CD8+ T cells in alopecia areata. Extracted from the samples, RNA was reverse transcribed into cDNA to serve as the sequencing template. The assay was immunoSEQ multiplex PCR, and TCRdb's table has in-frame clones only and misses some. The sample lists some 210,000 clones, 50% to 70% seen once, with approximately 0.5% in the top ten. V was shortened by 0 bases and J by 8 bases, with 19 bases between the two germline ends. Germline values: CDR1 MNHNS, CDR2 SASEGT. This CDR3 contains 16 residues. Sequenced material: CD4+ T cells sorted from blood, taken at week 0. The origin of this receptor is a human donor with alopecia areata. This rearrangement joins TRBV6-1 to TRBJ1-2; no reliable D call. The CDR3 DNA sequence: TGTGCCAGCAGTGAAGCGCTTAGCCGTCAGTGGCTAGGCTACACCTTC. Protein product: CASSEALSRQWLGYTF.